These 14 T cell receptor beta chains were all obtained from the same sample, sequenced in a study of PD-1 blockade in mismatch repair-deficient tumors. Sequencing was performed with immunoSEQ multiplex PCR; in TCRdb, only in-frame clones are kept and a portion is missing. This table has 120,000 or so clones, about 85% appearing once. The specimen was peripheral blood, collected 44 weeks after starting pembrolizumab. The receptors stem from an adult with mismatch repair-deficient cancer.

The CDR3 loop is CASSFCGAGPAQHF. In DNA, the CDR3 is TGTGCCAGCAGCTTTTGCGGGGCTGGGCCAGCCCAGCATTTT. The rearrangement uses TRBV11-3 and TRBJ1-5, with D perhaps matching TRBD1 (5 bases). Germline-derived CDR1 and CDR2 are SGHNT and YENEEA. V gave up 3 bases and J gave up 11 bases, with 17 bases separating them. The CDR3 loop spans 14 amino acids.

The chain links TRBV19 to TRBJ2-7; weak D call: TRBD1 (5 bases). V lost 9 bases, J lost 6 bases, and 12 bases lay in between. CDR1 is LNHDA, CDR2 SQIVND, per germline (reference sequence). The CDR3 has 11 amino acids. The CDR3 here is CARPSGCEQYF. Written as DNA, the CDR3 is TGTGCCAGACCCTCAGGGTGCGAGCAGTACTTC. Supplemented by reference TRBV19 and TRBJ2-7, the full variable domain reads DGGITQSPKYLFRKEGQNVTLSCEQNLNHDAMYWYRQDPGQGLRLIYYSQIVNDFQKGDIAEGYSVSREKKESFPLTVTSAQKNPTAFYLCARPSGCEQYFGPGTRLTVT.

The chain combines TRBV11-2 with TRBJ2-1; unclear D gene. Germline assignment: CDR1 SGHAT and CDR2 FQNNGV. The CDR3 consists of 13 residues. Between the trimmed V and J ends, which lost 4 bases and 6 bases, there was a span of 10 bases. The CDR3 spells CASSWAPSNEQFF. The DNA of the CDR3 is TGTGCCAGCAGCTGGGCACCTAGCAATGAGCAGTTCTTC.

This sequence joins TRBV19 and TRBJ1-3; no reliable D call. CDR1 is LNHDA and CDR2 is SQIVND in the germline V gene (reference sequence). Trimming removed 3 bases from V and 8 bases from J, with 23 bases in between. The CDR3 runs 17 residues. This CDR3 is CASSIGRIGRARYTIYF. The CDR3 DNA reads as TGTGCCAGTAGTATCGGGAGAATCGGTAGGGCCCGTTACACCATATATTTT.

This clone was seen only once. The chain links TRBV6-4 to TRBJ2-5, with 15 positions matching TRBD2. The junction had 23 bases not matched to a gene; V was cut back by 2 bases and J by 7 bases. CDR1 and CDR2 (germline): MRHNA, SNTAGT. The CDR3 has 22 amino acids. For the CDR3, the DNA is TGTGCCAGCAGTGACGCAAGGCCGACGGGACTAGCGGGAGGAGGGCCCCAGGGGACCCAGTACTTC. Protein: CASSDARPTGLAGGGPQGTQYF.

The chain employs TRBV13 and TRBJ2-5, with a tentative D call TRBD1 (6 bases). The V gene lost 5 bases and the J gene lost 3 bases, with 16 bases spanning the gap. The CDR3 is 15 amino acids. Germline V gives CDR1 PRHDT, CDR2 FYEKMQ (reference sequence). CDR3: CASSLGTTTKETQYF. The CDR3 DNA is TGTGCCAGCAGCCTTGGGACAACCACCAAAGAGACCCAGTACTTC.

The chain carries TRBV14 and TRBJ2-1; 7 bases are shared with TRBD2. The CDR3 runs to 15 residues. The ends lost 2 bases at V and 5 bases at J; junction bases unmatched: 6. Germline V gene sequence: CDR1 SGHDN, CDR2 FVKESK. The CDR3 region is CASSQRTSVDNEQFF. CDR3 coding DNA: TGTGCCAGCAGCCAAAGAACTAGCGTAGACAATGAGCAGTTCTTC.

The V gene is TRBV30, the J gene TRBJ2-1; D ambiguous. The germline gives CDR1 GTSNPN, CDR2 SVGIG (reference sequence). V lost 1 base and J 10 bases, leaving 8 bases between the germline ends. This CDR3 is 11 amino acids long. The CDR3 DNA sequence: TGTGCCTGGAGTGCGGGTATGGAGCAGTTCTTC. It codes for CAWSAGMEQFF. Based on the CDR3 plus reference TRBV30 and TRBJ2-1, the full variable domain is SQTIHQWPATLVQPVGSPLSLECTVEGTSNPNLYWYRQAAGRGLQLLFYSVGIGQISSEVPQNLSASRPQDRQFILSSKKLLLSDSGFYLCAWSAGMEQFFGPGTRLTVL.

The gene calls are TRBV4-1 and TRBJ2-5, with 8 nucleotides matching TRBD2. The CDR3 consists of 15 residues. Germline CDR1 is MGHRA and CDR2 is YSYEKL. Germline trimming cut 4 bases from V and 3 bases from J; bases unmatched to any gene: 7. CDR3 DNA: TGCGCCAGCAGCCCCCCGGCGGGAGGAAAAGAGACCCAGTACTTC. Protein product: CASSPPAGGKETQYF.

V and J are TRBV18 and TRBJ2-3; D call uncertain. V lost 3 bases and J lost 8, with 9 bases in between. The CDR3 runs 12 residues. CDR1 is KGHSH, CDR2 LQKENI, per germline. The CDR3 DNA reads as TGTGCCAGCTCACCTAAACGAGGTACGCAGTATTTT. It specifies CASSPKRGTQYF. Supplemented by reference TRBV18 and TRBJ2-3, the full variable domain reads NAGVMQNPRHLVRRRGQEARLRCSPMKGHSHVYWYRQLPEEGLKFMVYLQKENIIDESGMPKERFSAEFPKEGPSILRIQQVVRGDSAAYFCASSPKRGTQYFGPGTRLTVL.

As DNA, the CDR3 is TGTGCCAGCAGCTCCCAGACTTGGGGGACCCAGTACTTC. Translating it yields CASSSQTWGTQYF. The chain uses TRBV5-6 and TRBJ2-5; D unresolved. CDR1 SGHDT and CDR2 YYEEEE come from the germline V gene. This CDR3 spans 13 amino acids. Trimming removed 3 bases from V and 7 bases from J, with 13 bases in between.

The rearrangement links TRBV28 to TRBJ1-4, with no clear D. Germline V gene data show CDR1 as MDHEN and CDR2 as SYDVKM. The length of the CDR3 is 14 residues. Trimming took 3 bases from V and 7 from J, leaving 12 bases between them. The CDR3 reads CASSFFRRGEKLFF. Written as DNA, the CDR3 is TGTGCCAGCAGTTTTTTCCGCCGGGGTGAAAAACTGTTTTTT.

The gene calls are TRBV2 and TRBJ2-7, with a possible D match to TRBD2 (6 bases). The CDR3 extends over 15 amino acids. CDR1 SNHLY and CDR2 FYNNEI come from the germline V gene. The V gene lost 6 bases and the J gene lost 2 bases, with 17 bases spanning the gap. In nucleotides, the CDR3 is TGTGCCAGCAGGAACAGCGGGTCCTCCACCTACGAGCAGTACTTC. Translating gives CASRNSGSSTYEQYF.

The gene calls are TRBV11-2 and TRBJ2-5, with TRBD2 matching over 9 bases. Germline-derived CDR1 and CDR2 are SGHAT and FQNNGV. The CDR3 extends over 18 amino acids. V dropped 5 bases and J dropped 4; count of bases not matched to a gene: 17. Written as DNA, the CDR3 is TGTGCCAGCAGCACTCTTACCTCTAGCGGGAATTTCAGAGAGACCCAGTACTTC. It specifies CASSTLTSSGNFRETQYF.